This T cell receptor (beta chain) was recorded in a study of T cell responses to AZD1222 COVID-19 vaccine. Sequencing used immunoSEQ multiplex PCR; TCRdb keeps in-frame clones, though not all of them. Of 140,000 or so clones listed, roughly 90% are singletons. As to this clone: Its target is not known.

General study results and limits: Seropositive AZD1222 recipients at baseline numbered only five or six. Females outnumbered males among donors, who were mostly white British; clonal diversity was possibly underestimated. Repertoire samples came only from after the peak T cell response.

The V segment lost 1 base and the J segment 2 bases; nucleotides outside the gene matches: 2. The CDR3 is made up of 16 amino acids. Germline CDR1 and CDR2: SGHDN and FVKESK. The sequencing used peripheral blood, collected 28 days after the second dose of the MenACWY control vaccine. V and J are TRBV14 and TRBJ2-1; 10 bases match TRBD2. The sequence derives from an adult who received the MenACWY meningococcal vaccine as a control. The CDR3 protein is CASSQVGLAPYNEQFF. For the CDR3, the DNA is TGTGCCAGCAGCCAAGTGGGACTAGCGCCCTACAATGAGCAGTTCTTC.